This TCR beta chain came from a study of T cell changes during pregnancy in multiple sclerosis. CDR3 length equals 15 residues. V dropped 5 bases and J dropped 1; count of bases not matched to a gene: 7. Germline lookup yields CDR1 SGHRS and CDR2 YFSETQ. Only in-frame clones appear in the TCRdb table, and some are missing; sequencing was by immunoSEQ multiplex PCR. The repertoire includes some 41,000 clones, roughly 91% of them detected once, and about 1.5% sits in the top ten. This chain joins TRBV5-1 and TRBJ2-7; 9 bases are a match to TRBD2. Source material: PBMCs (not recorded whether the cells were cultured). This clonotype was sampled from a female donor with multiple sclerosis, enrolled in a pregnancy study. The CDR3, as DNA: TGCGCCAGCAGGTTTAGCGGGAGTATGTCCTACGAGCAGTACTTC. Its translation: CASRFSGSMSYEQYF.